This passage covers 8 T cell receptor beta chains from one sample sequenced in a study of metastatic and nonmetastatic thyroid tumors (dated by TCRdb to the early 2020s). The library was produced with PCR. The listed sequencing device is Illumina HiSeq 4000. TCRdb reanalyzed the raw reads on its own, using fastp at Q25 for trimming and MiXCR for clone calling, and kept in-frame beta chains. For this sample there are about 35,000 clones; roughly a sixth appear just once. Of the sample, 6.2% is held by the ten largest clones. Before undergoing thyroid surgery, none of the patients had been given any kind of treatment. Source material: blood. The receptors derive from a male donor with papillary thyroid cancer or a benign thyroid nodule (not recorded which). Some clones in this sample may be carry-over from other donors' samples.

This clone was seen more than once but under ten times. One end of the junction does not line up with germline, which may come from a read error. This sequence joins TRBV20-1 and TRBJ1-5; weak D call: TRBD1 (5 bases). Germline CDR1 is DFQATT and CDR2 is SNEGSKA (reference sequence). This CDR3 spans 15 amino acids. CDR3 region: CSARGRVGSNQPQHF. CDR3 in DNA: TGCAGTGCTAGAGGCAGGGTGGGTAGCAATCAGCCCCAGCATTTC.

The chain employs TRBV7-8 and TRBJ2-7; TRBD1 might be the D (6 bases). The CDR3 runs to 12 residues. The germline V gene encodes CDR1 SGHVS and CDR2 FQNEAQ. Trimming took off 5 bases at V and 5 bases at J, with 10 bases between the two ends. The DNA of the CDR3 is TGTGCCAGCAGCGTGGACAGCCACGAGCAGTACTTC. Translating gives CASSVDSHEQYF.

This clone was recorded many times. This chain joins TRBV3-1 and TRBJ2-1; 8 nucleotides align to TRBD2. With V trimmed by 6 bases and J by 7 bases, 11 bases remained unmatched. The CDR3 sequence is 15 residues long. CDR1 LGHDT and CDR2 YNNKEL come from the germline V gene (reference sequence). In nucleotides, the CDR3 is TGTGCCAGCAGAAGAAGCGGGAGTCTTGGGAATGAGCAGTTCTTC. Translation gives CASRRSGSLGNEQFF.

This clone was counted a few times. V usage is TRBV6-1 and J usage is TRBJ2-2; D unresolved. Between the trimmed V and J ends, which lost 2 bases and 4 bases, there was a span of 11 bases. Germline V gene data show CDR1 as MNHNS and CDR2 as SASEGT. This CDR3 has 15 amino acids. For the CDR3, the DNA is TGTGCCAGCAGTGAAACGAGACGGTCCACCGGGGAGCTGTTTTTT. It is translated as CASSETRRSTGELFF.

The rearrangement links TRBV10-3 to TRBJ2-7; the match to TRBD1 covers 9 bases. The J segment lost 6 bases and the V segment lost 6 bases, leaving 6 bases of the junction unmatched. CDR3 size: 13 residues. Germline lookup yields CDR1 ENHRY and CDR2 SYGVKD. CDR3 DNA sequence: TGTGCCATCAGGGGGACAGGGAAGGGCGAGCAGTACTTC. Translated: CAIRGTGKGEQYF.

This clone was observed at least ten times. V is TRBV9 and J is TRBJ2-5; 8 bases agree with TRBD2. This CDR3 has 15 residues. V gave up 4 bases and J gave up 5 bases; unmatched junction bases: 10. Per germline, CDR1 SGDLS and CDR2 YYNGEE. The CDR3 DNA reads as TGTGCCAGCAGCTCTTCGGGGGGGCCCTTCGAGACCCAGTACTTC. It codes for CASSSSGGPFETQYF.

Within the sample, this clone is medium-sized. The genes are TRBV6-2 or TRBV6-3 and TRBJ2-5; D is unresolved. Germline CDR1 is MNHEY and CDR2 is SVGEGT. This CDR3 contains 11 residues. Trimming took off 2 bases at V and 3 bases at J, with 1 base between the two ends. CDR3 sequence (DNA): TGTGCCAGCAGTTACGAAGAGACCCAGTACTTC. Translating gives CASSYEETQYF.

This clone showed up many times. This may come from a read error, since a much larger clone is one base off. Additional DNA sequences in this sample encode the identical CDR3. The chain couples TRBV6-1 to TRBJ2-1; 8 bases agree with TRBD2. The V and J ends lost 5 bases and 6 bases, in that order; junction bases with no gene match: 15. The CDR3 extends over 17 amino acids. The germline gives CDR1 MNHNS, CDR2 SASEGT. The CDR3 DNA is TGTGCCAGCAGTCAACGTCCCCCGACCAGCGGGGGCAATGAGCAGTTCTTC. This sequence encodes CASSQRPPTSGGNEQFF.